The rows below give T cell receptor beta chains drawn from one sample of a study of cytomegalovirus exposure and HLA in healthy donors. Here immunoSEQ multiplex PCR was the method, and the copy in TCRdb shows in-frame clones only, minus some. The data hold 95,000 to 150,000 clones, with roughly 81% observed a single time. The sample taken for sequencing was PBMCs. The source of these receptors is a woman aged 30 to 39 in good health and CMV-seronegative. Each CDR3 is given with its conserved first and last residue. The order of the fields is J gene, V gene, D gene, clone size, CDR3 DNA, CDR3 protein. A D gene is named only where the DNA matches it firmly. Clone size is shown for a subset of rows, as once, few, many or a class of expanded clone.

J gene: TRBJ2-7; V gene: TRBV19; D gene: TRBD1; clone size: NA; CDR3 DNA: TGTGCCAGTAGTATGGACAGGGGGACTGCCTACGAGCAGTACTTC; CDR3 protein: CASSMDRGTAYEQYF
J gene: TRBJ1-1; V gene: TRBV5-1; D gene: NA; clone size: once; CDR3 DNA: TGCGCCAGCAGCTCCACGACAGCGACCAACACTGAAGCTTTCTTT; CDR3 protein: CASSSTTATNTEAFF
J gene: TRBJ2-7; V gene: TRBV18; D gene: NA; clone size: NA; CDR3 DNA: TGTGCCAGCTCACCTTTCGGACAGGGACTAACCTACGAGCAGTACTTC; CDR3 protein: CASSPFGQGLTYEQYF
J gene: TRBJ2-1; V gene: TRBV19; D gene: TRBD1; clone size: NA; CDR3 DNA: TGTGCCAGTAGCCCACGGGACAGGGGGCGAGCGGATGAGCAGTTCTTC; CDR3 protein: CASSPRDRGRADEQFF
J gene: TRBJ2-3; V gene: TRBV21-1; D gene: NA; clone size: NA; CDR3 DNA: TGTGCCAGCAGCAATGGACTAGCGGGGGGGCCAGGCACAGATACGCAGTATTTT; CDR3 protein: CASSNGLAGGPGTDTQYF
J gene: TRBJ2-5; V gene: TRBV4-1; D gene: TRBD1; clone size: NA; CDR3 DNA: TGCGCCAGCAGCCCCGGACAGGGTCCACAAAAGACCCAGTACTTC; CDR3 protein: CASSPGQGPQKTQYF
J gene: TRBJ1-2; V gene: TRBV11-2; D gene: NA; clone size: NA; CDR3 DNA: TGTGCCAGCAGCTTAGGTACAGCTTATAACTATGGCTACACCTTC; CDR3 protein: CASSLGTAYNYGYTF
J gene: TRBJ1-5; V gene: TRBV27; D gene: NA; clone size: NA; CDR3 DNA: TGTGCCAGCACCGGCAGGGCGCGGTCACATAGCAATCAGCCCCAGCATTTT; CDR3 protein: CASTGRARSHSNQPQHF
J gene: TRBJ2-7; V gene: TRBV25-1; D gene: TRBD2; clone size: NA; CDR3 DNA: TGTGCCAGCGAGCTAGGGGCTAGCGGGGGCTACGAGCAGTACTTC; CDR3 protein: CASELGASGGYEQYF
J gene: TRBJ2-7; V gene: TRBV21-1; D gene: NA; clone size: few; CDR3 DNA: TGTGCCAGACAACCCCGGGACTATCCCTACGAGCAGTACTTC; CDR3 protein: CARQPRDYPYEQYF
J gene: TRBJ1-1; V gene: TRBV30; D gene: TRBD1; clone size: few; CDR3 DNA: TGTGCCGGCACGACAGGGGGCACTGAAGCTTTCTTT; CDR3 protein: CAGTTGGTEAFF
J gene: TRBJ1-1; V gene: TRBV27; D gene: NA; clone size: NA; CDR3 DNA: TGTGCCAGCAGCATAACAGGTGGTACTGAAGCTTTCTTT; CDR3 protein: CASSITGGTEAFF
J gene: TRBJ2-2; V gene: TRBV7-3; D gene: TRBD2; clone size: NA; CDR3 DNA: TGTGCCAGCAGCGTAAAGGGACTAGCGGGTTATACCGGGGAGCTGTTTTTT; CDR3 protein: CASSVKGLAGYTGELFF
J gene: TRBJ2-7; V gene: TRBV30; D gene: TRBD1; clone size: few; CDR3 DNA: TGTGCCTGGGGAAAAGGACAGGGGCGGTACGAGCAGTACTTC; CDR3 protein: CAWGKGQGRYEQYF